The rows below give T cell receptor beta chains drawn from one sample of a study of T cell repertoires in cytomegalovirus infection. Using its own MiXCR run on the reads, TCRdb lists one record per CDR3 protein. This table has fewer than 1,000,000 distinct CDR3 sequences, more than 25% appearing once. These TCRs are of unknown antigen specificity. Here the sequenced sample was cultured CD8+ T cells from PBMCs, taken from culture after CMV antigen stimulation. The source is a human donor in good health (CMV status not recorded). Some clones in this sample may be carry-over from other donors' samples. Each CDR3 is given with its conserved first and last residue. A D gene is named only where the DNA matches it firmly. Size values are once, few and many counts, or a class for expanded clones, and some rows have none.

TRBJ2-3,TRBV28,.,.,CASRPAGPLITDTQYF,TGTGCCAGCAGACCCGCGGGACCCCTCATCACAGATACGCAGTATTTT
TRBJ1-5,TRBV12-3/TRBV12-4,TRBD1,.,CASSTQTGNQPQHF,TGTGCCAGCAGTACACAGACAGGGAATCAGCCCCAGCATTTT
TRBJ2-3,TRBV27,.,few,CASRGGTGERTDTQYF,TGTGCCAGCAGGGGGGGGACAGGCGAGAGGACAGATACGCAGTATTTT
TRBJ1-6,TRBV9,.,.,CASSVGGSPLHF,TGTGCCAGCAGCGTGGGGGGCTCACCCCTCCACTTT
TRBJ2-2,TRBV6-2/TRBV6-3,TRBD2,.,CASIGLAGENTGELFF,TGTGCCAGCATCGGACTAGCGGGGGAGAACACCGGGGAGCTGTTTTTT
TRBJ1-1,TRBV12-3/TRBV12-4,.,.,CASSLWGTSTEAFF,TGTGCCAGCAGTTTATGGGGAACGAGCACTGAAGCTTTCTTT
TRBJ1-5,TRBV12-3/TRBV12-4,.,.,CASTLGGVGNQPQHF,TGTGCCAGCACCCTGGGGGGGGTGGGTAATCAGCCCCAGCATTTT
TRBJ1-1,TRBV5-4,.,.,CASRTSWGTEAFF,TGTGCCAGCAGAACCAGCTGGGGGACTGAAGCTTTCTTT
TRBJ1-2,TRBV28,.,.,CVSSPERGKGYGYTF,TGTGTCAGCAGCCCCGAACGGGGGAAAGGCTATGGCTACACCTTC
TRBJ1-5,TRBV2,.,.,CASSQWTASNQPQHF,TGTGCCAGCAGTCAATGGACAGCTAGCAATCAGCCCCAGCATTTT
TRBJ2-4,TRBV6-1,.,many,CASSGAGIYPQNAKNIQYF,TGTGCCAGCAGTGGTGCCGGGATTTACCCGCAAAATGCCAAAAACATTCAGTACTTC
TRBJ2-3,TRBV7-9,TRBD2,.,CASSAPTSGDTDTQYF,TGTGCCAGCAGCGCTCCGACTAGCGGGGACACAGATACGCAGTATTTT
TRBJ1-6,TRBV6-1,.,.,CASSELGSSYNSPLHF,TGTGCCAGCAGTGAATTGGGGAGCTCCTATAATTCACCCCTCCACTTT
TRBJ1-1,TRBV9,.,.,CASSPRVAFF,TGTGCCAGCAGCCCCCGAGTGGCTTTCTTT
TRBJ1-5,TRBV27,TRBD1,.,CASSFGTGLIQPQHF,TGTGCCAGCAGTTTCGGGACAGGGCTAATTCAGCCCCAGCATTTT
TRBJ1-1,TRBV27,.,many,CASSLVQGAEAFF,TGTGCCAGCAGTTTGGTACAGGGAGCTGAAGCTTTCTTT
TRBJ1-4,TRBV7-9,.,.,CASSLSGDRIEKLFF,TGTGCCAGCAGCTTATCAGGGGATCGGATCGAAAAACTGTTTTTT
TRBJ2-3,TRBV7-9,.,.,CASSLATAGGGADTQYF,TGTGCCAGCAGCTTAGCGACCGCAGGGGGGGGAGCAGATACGCAGTATTTT
TRBJ2-1,TRBV7-8,TRBD2,.,CASLLTSGGTHNEQFF,TGTGCCAGCTTGTTGACTAGCGGGGGGACTCACAATGAGCAGTTCTTC
TRBJ1-3,TRBV29-1,.,.,CSVEARDGRVGNTIYF,TGCAGCGTTGAAGCGCGGGACGGACGCGTCGGAAACACCATATATTTT
TRBJ1-6,TRBV13,TRBD1,few,CASSRTGGYNSPLHF,TGTGCCAGCAGCCGAACAGGGGGTTATAATTCACCCCTCCACTTT
TRBJ1-6,TRBV3-1,TRBD1,few,CASSHRQGAMRGSPLHF,TGTGCCAGCAGCCACAGACAGGGGGCGATGCGTGGCTCACCCCTCCACTTT
TRBJ1-5,TRBV27,TRBD1,.,CASSTQGQGGNQPQHF,TGTGCCAGCAGTACCCAGGGACAGGGTGGCAATCAGCCCCAGCATTTT
TRBJ2-1,TRBV2,TRBD2,few,CASKPGGYNEQFF,TGTGCCAGCAAGCCGGGGGGATACAATGAGCAGTTCTTC
TRBJ2-4,TRBV12-3/TRBV12-4,TRBD1,many,CASTETGDDIQYF,TGTGCCAGCACTGAGACAGGGGATGACATTCAGTACTTC
TRBJ2-7,TRBV14,.,few,CASSHRTINHEQYF,TGTGCCAGCAGCCACAGGACCATTAATCACGAGCAGTACTTC
TRBJ1-2,TRBV7-9,.,.,CASIPPVTPHATNYGYTF,TGTGCCAGCATTCCTCCCGTGACGCCCCATGCCACTAACTATGGCTACACCTTC
TRBJ1-2,TRBV7-3,TRBD1,few,CASSSAGQPGYTF,TGTGCCAGCAGCTCCGCGGGACAGCCGGGCTACACCTTC
TRBJ1-2,TRBV7-2,.,many,CASSLGRGSYGYTF,TGTGCCAGCAGCTTAGGACGAGGGTCCTATGGCTACACCTTC
TRBJ2-3,TRBV6-5,TRBD2,.,CASSYSGSGVTDTQYF,TGTGCCAGCAGTTACTCTGGTAGCGGGGTCACAGATACGCAGTATTTT
TRBJ2-6,TRBV7-2,.,.,CASSFPLQGNLYPGANVLTF,TGTGCCAGCAGCTTCCCTCTTCAAGGCAACCTTTACCCTGGGGCCAACGTCCTGACTTTC
TRBJ1-2,TRBV6-2/TRBV6-3,TRBD1,few,CASSHDRGRDYTF,TGTGCCAGCAGTCACGACAGGGGGCGCGACTACACCTTC
TRBJ2-1,TRBV14,TRBD1,.,CASSQEYGTGSNEQFF,TGTGCCAGCAGCCAAGAATACGGGACAGGTAGCAATGAGCAGTTCTTC
TRBJ2-3,TRBV20-1,TRBD2,.,CSARYVGLAGGNTDTQYF,TGCAGTGCTAGATACGTGGGACTAGCGGGGGGTAACACAGATACGCAGTATTTT
TRBJ2-5,TRBV20-1,.,.,CSAREVGDETQYF,TGCAGTGCTAGAGAGGTGGGGGACGAGACCCAGTACTTC
TRBJ2-1,TRBV5-6,.,few,CASSPRYVSSYNEQFF,TGTGCCAGCAGCCCCCGGTACGTCAGCTCCTACAATGAGCAGTTCTTC
TRBJ1-2,TRBV14,TRBD1,.,CASSQDEGTGETF,TGTGCCAGCAGCCAAGATGAGGGGACAGGGGAAACCTTC
TRBJ2-1,TRBV6-1,TRBD2,few,CASSVGLVGDNEQFF,TGTGCCAGCAGTGTCGGACTAGTGGGCGACAATGAGCAGTTCTTC
TRBJ1-2,TRBV6-1,TRBD1,.,CASSPDRDRSIGYTF,TGTGCCAGCAGTCCGGACAGGGATCGAAGCATTGGCTACACCTTC
TRBJ1-4,TRBV7-3,.,.,CASSLPRGTNEKLFF,TGTGCCAGCAGTCTCCCCCGGGGGACTAATGAAAAACTGTTTTTT
TRBJ1-1,TRBV11-1,TRBD1,.,CASSLYTGTGLGTEAFF,TGTGCCAGCAGCCTTTATACCGGGACAGGGTTGGGTACTGAAGCTTTCTTT
TRBJ1-5,TRBV6-2/TRBV6-3,.,.,CASSYSNQGGNQPQHF,TGTGCCAGCAGTTACTCGAACCAGGGTGGTAATCAGCCCCAGCATTTT